The 8 T cell receptor beta chains below come from one sample, sequenced in a study of cytomegalovirus exposure and HLA in healthy donors. Primers: 60 Vbeta forward and 13 Jbeta reverse. Sequenced by immunoSEQ multiplex PCR; TCRdb stores in-frame clones only, minus some. The sample holds about 94,000 clones, 7.6% seen once. Source material: PBMCs. The source of these receptors is a man aged 45-60 years in good health and CMV-seronegative.

The CDR3, as DNA: TGTGCCAGCAGCGACGGACAGGGGGGCACAGATACGCAGTATTTT. This translates into CASSDGQGGTDTQYF. The chain has TRBV6-4 and TRBJ2-3; 10 bases map to TRBD1. Germline values: CDR1 MRHNA, CDR2 SNTAGT. The CDR3 totals 15 residues. The trim removed 6 bases at V and 1 base at J, leaving 4 bases unmatched.

This clone was recorded a few times. The chain is built from TRBV11-1 and TRBJ2-6, with a tentative D call TRBD1 (6 bases). CDR1 and CDR2 (germline): SGHAT, FQDESV (reference sequence). The CDR3 has 16 residues. Trimming cost V 5 bases and J 0 bases, with 11 bases left between them. This CDR3 reads CASSPQGYSGANVLTF. CDR3 coding DNA: TGTGCCAGCAGCCCTCAGGGGTACTCTGGGGCCAACGTCCTGACTTTC.

This clone was counted only a few times. The gene calls are TRBV28 and TRBJ1-2, with D unresolved. Germline CDR1 reads MDHEN; CDR2 reads SYDVKM. The CDR3 loop spans 11 amino acids. V lost 10 bases and J lost 13, with 19 bases in between. The CDR3 DNA reads as TGTGCCACCAGATATTCACATATGGTCACCTTC. Translation gives CATRYSHMVTF.

The chain recombines TRBV4-3 with TRBJ1-3; D gene ambiguous. The germline V gene encodes CDR1 LGHNA and CDR2 YSLEER. This CDR3 is 17 amino acids long. The V end lost 0 bases, the J end lost 0 bases, and 12 bases lay between the germline ends. CDR3 sequence reads: CASSQDDFPISGNTIYF. The CDR3 DNA reads as TGCGCCAGCAGCCAAGATGACTTCCCGATCTCTGGAAACACCATATATTTT.

This clone was seen only a few times. V usage is TRBV4-2 and J usage is TRBJ1-2; tentatively, D is TRBD1 (6 bases). V was cut by 4 bases and J by 8 bases, with 20 bases left in between. This CDR3 contains 15 residues. Germline CDR1 LGHNA, CDR2 YNFKEQ. The CDR3 DNA is TGTGCCAGCAGCCCCCTAGTAGGGGGTCGCGGAGGCTACACCTTC. This encodes CASSPLVGGRGGYTF.

This clone was counted between two and nine times. The junction and the germline gene differ at one end; a read error may be behind it. This chain joins TRBV10-3 and TRBJ2-4, with TRBD2 matching 15 bases. Germline V gives CDR1 ENHRY, CDR2 SYGVKD. This CDR3 is built from 15 residues. The CDR3 coding sequence is TGTGCCACCAGTCTCGGACTAGCGGGGGGGCACATTCAGTACTTC. It yields the protein CATSLGLAGGHIQYF.

This clone was counted a few times. The chain joins TRBV6-4 to TRBJ2-3; 9 bases agree with TRBD2. The CDR3 loop spans 15 amino acids. The junction had 9 bases not matched to a gene; V was cut back by 10 bases and J by 1 base. Germline V gene data show CDR1 as MRHNA and CDR2 as SNTAGT. Here the CDR3 reads CATSWSSGGTDTQYF. The DNA of the CDR3 is TGTGCCACCTCCTGGTCTAGCGGGGGCACAGATACGCAGTATTTT.

This clone was detected a few times. The rearrangement links TRBV18 to TRBJ2-7; 7 bases are a match to TRBD1. CDR3 size: 15 residues. Germline loops: CDR1 KGHSH, CDR2 LQKENI. Trimming at V came to 2 bases and at J to 2 bases, leaving 6 bases not matched to a gene. The CDR3 DNA reads as TGTGCCAGCTCACCAGCCCGGGACAGAGCCTACGAGCAGTACTTC. This codes for CASSPARDRAYEQYF.